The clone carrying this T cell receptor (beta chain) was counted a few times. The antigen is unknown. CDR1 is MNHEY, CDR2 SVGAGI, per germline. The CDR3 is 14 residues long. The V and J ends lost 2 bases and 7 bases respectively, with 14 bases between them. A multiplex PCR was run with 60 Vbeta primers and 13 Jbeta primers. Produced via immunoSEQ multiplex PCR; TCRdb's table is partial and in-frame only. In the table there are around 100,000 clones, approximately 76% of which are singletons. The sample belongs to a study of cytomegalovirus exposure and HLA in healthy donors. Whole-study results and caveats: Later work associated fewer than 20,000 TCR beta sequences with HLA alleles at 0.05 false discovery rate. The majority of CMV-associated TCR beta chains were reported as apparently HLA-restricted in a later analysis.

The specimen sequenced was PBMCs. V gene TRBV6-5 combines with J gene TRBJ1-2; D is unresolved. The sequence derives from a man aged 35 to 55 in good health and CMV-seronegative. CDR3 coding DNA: TGTGCCAGCAGTTACCTGATGCGGACTGGTGGCTACACCTTC. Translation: CASSYLMRTGGYTF.